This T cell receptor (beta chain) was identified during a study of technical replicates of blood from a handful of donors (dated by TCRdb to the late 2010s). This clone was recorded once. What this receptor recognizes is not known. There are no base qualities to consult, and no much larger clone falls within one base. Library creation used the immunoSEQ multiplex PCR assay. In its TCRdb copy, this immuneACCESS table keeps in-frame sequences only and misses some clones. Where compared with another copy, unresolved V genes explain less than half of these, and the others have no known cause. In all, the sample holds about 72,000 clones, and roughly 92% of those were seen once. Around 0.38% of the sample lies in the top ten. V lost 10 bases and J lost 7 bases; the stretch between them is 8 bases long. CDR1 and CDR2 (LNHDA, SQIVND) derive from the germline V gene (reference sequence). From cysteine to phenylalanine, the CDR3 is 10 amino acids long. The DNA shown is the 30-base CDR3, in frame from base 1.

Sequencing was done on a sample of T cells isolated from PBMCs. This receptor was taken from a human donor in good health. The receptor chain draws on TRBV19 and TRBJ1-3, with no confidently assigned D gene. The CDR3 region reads CATKSNTIYF. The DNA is TGTGCCACCAAATCCAACACCATATATTTT.